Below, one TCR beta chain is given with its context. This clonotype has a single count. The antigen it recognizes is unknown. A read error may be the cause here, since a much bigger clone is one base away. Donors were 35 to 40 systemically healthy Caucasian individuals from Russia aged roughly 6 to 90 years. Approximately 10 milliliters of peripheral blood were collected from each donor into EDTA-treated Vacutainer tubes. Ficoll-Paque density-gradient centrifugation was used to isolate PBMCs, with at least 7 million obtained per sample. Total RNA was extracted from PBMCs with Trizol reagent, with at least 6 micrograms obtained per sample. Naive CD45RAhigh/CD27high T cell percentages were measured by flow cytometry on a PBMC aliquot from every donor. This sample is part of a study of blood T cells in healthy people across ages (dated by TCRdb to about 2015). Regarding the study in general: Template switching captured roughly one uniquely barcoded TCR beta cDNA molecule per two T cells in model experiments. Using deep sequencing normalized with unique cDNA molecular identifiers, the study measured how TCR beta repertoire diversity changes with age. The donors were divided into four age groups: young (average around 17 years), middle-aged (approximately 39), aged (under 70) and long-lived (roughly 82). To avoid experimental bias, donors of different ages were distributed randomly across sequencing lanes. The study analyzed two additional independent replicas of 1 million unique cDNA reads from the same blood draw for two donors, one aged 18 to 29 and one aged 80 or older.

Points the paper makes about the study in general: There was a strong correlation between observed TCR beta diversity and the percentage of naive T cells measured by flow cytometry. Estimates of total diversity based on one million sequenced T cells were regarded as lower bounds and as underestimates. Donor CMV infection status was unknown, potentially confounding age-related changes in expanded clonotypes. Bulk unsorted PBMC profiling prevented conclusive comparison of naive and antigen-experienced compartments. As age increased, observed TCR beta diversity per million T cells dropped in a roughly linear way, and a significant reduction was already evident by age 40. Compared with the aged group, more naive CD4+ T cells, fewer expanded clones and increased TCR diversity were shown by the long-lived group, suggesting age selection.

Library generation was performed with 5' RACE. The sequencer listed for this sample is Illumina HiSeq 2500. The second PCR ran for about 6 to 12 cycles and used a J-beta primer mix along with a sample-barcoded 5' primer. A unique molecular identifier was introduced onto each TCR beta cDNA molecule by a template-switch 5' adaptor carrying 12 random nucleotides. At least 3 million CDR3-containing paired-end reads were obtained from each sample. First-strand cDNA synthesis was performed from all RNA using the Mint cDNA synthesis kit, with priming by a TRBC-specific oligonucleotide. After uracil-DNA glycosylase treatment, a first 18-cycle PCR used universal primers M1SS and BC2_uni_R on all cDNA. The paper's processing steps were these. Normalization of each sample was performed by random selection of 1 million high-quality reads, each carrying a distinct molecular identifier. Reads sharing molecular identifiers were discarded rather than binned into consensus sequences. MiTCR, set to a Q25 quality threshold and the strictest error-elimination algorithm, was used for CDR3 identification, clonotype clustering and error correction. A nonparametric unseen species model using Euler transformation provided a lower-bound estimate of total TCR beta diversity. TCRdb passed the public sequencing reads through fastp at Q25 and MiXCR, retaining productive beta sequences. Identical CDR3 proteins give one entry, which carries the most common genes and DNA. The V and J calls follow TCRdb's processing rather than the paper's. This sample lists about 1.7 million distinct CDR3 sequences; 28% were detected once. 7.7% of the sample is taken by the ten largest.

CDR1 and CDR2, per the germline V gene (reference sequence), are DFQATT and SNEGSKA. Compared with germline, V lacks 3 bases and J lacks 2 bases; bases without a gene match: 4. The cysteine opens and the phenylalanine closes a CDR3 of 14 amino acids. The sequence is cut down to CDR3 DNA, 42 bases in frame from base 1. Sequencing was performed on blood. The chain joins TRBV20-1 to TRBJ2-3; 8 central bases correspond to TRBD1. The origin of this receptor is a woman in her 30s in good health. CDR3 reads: CSARRDRITDTQYF. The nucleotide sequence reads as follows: TGCAGTGCTAGGCGGGACAGGATCACAGATACGCAGTATTTT.